The entry that follows covers one T cell receptor beta chain sequence. Methods used by the authors: Counts of nucleated cells, estimated from reference gene primer amplification, were obtained. Data came from immunoSEQ multiplex PCR; TCRdb stores just in-frame clones and leaves some out. V and J calls and clone size follow that table, whereas D and trimming were derived from the DNA. The sample yields nearly 95,000 clones, roughly 90% seen once. This CDR3 is 15 amino acids long. CDR1 and CDR2 (germline): MNHEY, SMNVEV (reference sequence). The V gene end was trimmed by 7 bases and the J gene end by 1 base; junction bases not matched to a gene: 5. The data were obtained in a study of blood T cell repertoires in COVID-19. The overall study: Samples representing acute and convalescent COVID-19 were sourced from the United States, Italy and Spain. In each case, the material was cDNA or gDNA derived from T cells, B-cell-depleted T cells, or PBMCs.

Source material: peripheral blood. This sequence joins TRBV27 and TRBJ2-3; the match to TRBD2 covers 10 bases. The clonotype was recovered from a human donor with active COVID-19. The donor label of this sample is uncertain. The CDR3 is CASNLLAGGTDTQYF. DNA of the CDR3: TGTGCCAGCAACCTCCTAGCGGGGGGCACAGATACGCAGTATTTT.